This TCR beta chain was documented in a study of ipilimumab plus nivolumab after autologous stem cell transplantation. This table comes from immunoSEQ multiplex PCR, and its TCRdb copy is limited to in-frame clones, with some not included. Of about 12,000 clones listed, 60% to 80% were seen once; the top ten hold approximately 10%. From germline, CDR1 is ENHRY and CDR2 SYGVKD. The CDR3 contains 16 residues. Trimming removed 2 bases from V and 3 bases from J; junction bases left unmatched: 7. Ipilimumab, 1 mg/kg, started 14 to 28 days after autologous transplant. Through week 26, nivolumab 3 mg/kg IV was given weeks 1, 4, 7, 10, then biweekly. This clone was counted a few times.

The V gene is TRBV10-3, the J gene TRBJ2-1, with 7 bases that match TRBD1. Sequenced here: PBMCs, sampled in a trial of ipilimumab plus nivolumab as post-transplant consolidation. The source is a male donor with multiple myeloma. The CDR3 reads CAISERAGGFYNEQFF. CDR3 DNA: TGTGCCATCAGTGAGAGGGCAGGGGGATTCTACAATGAGCAGTTCTTC.